A selection of T cell receptor beta chains follows, all from one sample in a study of T-cell memory formation after mild COVID-19. TCRdb called the 5' RACE reads again in MiXCR, with one record for every CDR3 protein. Of approximately 570,000 distinct CDR3 sequences in the sample, under 20% are singletons; the top ten hold about 12%. The sequencing sample was made of PBMCs or a T cell subset sorted from them (not recorded which). The receptors here all came from an adult woman who had mild COVID-19 (a few samples of this study predate the infection). Cell type and time point are not known. The CDR3 runs from the conserved cysteine through the conserved F or W. The D gene is left open where the match is weak. Not all rows give a size; the values are once, few, many and, for expanded clones, a class.

D,size,J,V,DNA,CDR3
.,.,TRBJ1-6,TRBV18,TGTGCCAGCTCACCAGGGGAAGGCTCACCCCTCCACTTT,CASSPGEGSPLHF
.,.,TRBJ2-3,TRBV15,TGTGCCACCAGCTCGGGGGGCTTGGGGACAGATACGCAGTATTTT,CATSSGGLGTDTQYF
TRBD2,few,TRBJ2-3,TRBV20-1,TGCAGTGCTAGACGAGCCGGGGGGGGTAGCACAGATACGCAGTATTTT,CSARRAGGGSTDTQYF
.,.,TRBJ2-1,TRBV6-5,TGTGCCAGCAGTAACACTTATGAGCAGTTCTTC,CASSNTYEQFF
.,.,TRBJ2-5,TRBV7-6,TGTGCCAGCAGCTCCTTTCCGGGAACCCAAGAGACCCAGTACTTC,CASSSFPGTQETQYF
TRBD2,.,TRBJ2-5,TRBV6-6,TGTGCCAGCAGTTACCCCGGGACTAGCGGGGCCGGAGGGGCCCAAGAGACCCAGTACTTC,CASSYPGTSGAGGAQETQYF
.,.,TRBJ2-1,TRBV12-3/TRBV12-4,TGTGCCAGCAGCCTTATGTTCCGGACCAGCTCCTACAATGAGCAGTTCTTC,CASSLMFRTSSYNEQFF
TRBD2,few,TRBJ2-3,TRBV27,TGTGCCAGCAGTTCAGCGGGGGCAAGCACAGATACGCAGTATTTT,CASSSAGASTDTQYF
TRBD2,.,TRBJ2-7,TRBV19,TGTGCCAGTTCTGAGCGGGAGGGCCTCCCTCGGGACGAGCAGTACTTC,CASSEREGLPRDEQYF
.,few,TRBJ2-6,TRBV5-1,TGCGCCAGCAGCTCGTTCTCAACCGGGCTCTCTGGGGCCAACGTCCTGACTTTC,CASSSFSTGLSGANVLTF